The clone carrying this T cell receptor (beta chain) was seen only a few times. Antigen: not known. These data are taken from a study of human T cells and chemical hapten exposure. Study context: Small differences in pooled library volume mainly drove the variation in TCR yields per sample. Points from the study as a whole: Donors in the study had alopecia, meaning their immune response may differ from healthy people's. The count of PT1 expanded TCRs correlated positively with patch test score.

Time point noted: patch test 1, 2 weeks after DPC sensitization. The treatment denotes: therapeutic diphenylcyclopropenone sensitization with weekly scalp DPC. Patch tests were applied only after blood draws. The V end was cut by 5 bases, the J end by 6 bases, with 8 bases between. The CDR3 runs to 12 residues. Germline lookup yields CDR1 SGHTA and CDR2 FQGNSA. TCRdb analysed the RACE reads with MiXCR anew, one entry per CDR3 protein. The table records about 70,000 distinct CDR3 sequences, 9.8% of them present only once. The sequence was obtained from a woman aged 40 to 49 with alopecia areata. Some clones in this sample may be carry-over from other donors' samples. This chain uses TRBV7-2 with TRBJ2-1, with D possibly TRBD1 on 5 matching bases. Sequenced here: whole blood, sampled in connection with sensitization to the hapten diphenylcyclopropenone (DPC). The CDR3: CASSLGVNEQFF. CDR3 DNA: TGTGCCAGCAGCCTAGGGGTCAATGAGCAGTTCTTC.